These T cell receptor beta chains were read from a single sample in a study of CD8 T cells in Susac syndrome. TCRdb processed the immunoSEQ multiplex PCR reads anew with MiXCR; each CDR3 protein has one entry. The data hold 150,000 or so distinct CDR3 sequences, with roughly 95% observed a single time. The sequencing sample was made of CD4+ T cells from PBMCs. These receptors were taken from a human donor with multiple sclerosis. The CDR3 runs from the conserved cysteine through the conserved F or W. Fields, in order: V gene, D gene, J gene, clone size, CDR3 DNA, CDR3 protein. A D gene is named only where the DNA matches it firmly. Not all rows give a size; the values are once, few, many and, for expanded clones, a class.

TRBV20-1	-	TRBJ2-3	-	TGCAGTGCTAGAGATGATCGAGGGCCCGGTACGCAGTATTTT	CSARDDRGPGTQYF
TRBV29-1	TRBD1	TRBJ1-1	-	TGCAGCGGTTCGACAGGGATGAACACTGAAGCTTTCTTT	CSGSTGMNTEAFF
TRBV5-4	-	TRBJ2-1	-	TGTGCCAGCAGCTCGGGTGCCTACAATGAGCAGTTCTTC	CASSSGAYNEQFF
TRBV6-2/TRBV6-3	-	TRBJ1-5	-	TGTGCCAGCAGTGGACAGCCACATAGCAATCAGCCCCAGCATTTT	CASSGQPHSNQPQHF
TRBV28	TRBD2	TRBJ2-1	-	TGTGCCAGCAGTTTCGGGGAGGGGCGCGTCTATGAGCAGTTCTTC	CASSFGEGRVYEQFF
TRBV6-5	TRBD1	TRBJ2-1	once	TGTGCCAGCAGCGACAGGGTCCTTCGTGAGCAGTTCTTC	CASSDRVLREQFF
TRBV30	TRBD1	TRBJ1-2	-	TGTGCCTGGAGGCCCCGGGACAGGCTTGGCTACACCTTC	CAWRPRDRLGYTF
TRBV14	TRBD1	TRBJ2-1	-	TGTGCCAGCGCGAGACAGGGGGTATACAATGAGCAGTTCTTC	CASARQGVYNEQFF
TRBV29-1	-	TRBJ1-2	-	TGCAGCGTTGACCAGGAAGTAGGTGGCTACACCTTC	CSVDQEVGGYTF
TRBV29-1	-	TRBJ1-1	-	TGCAGCGTTGAAGTACGGGGACCTTGGACTGAAGCTTTCTTT	CSVEVRGPWTEAFF
TRBV30	TRBD1	TRBJ2-7	-	TGTGCCTGGAGTAGGGGACAGGGAGGATACGAGCAGTACTTC	CAWSRGQGGYEQYF
TRBV10-3	TRBD2	TRBJ2-7	-	TGTGCCATCAGCGGGACTTCGGGAGGGGGTGAGCAGTACTTC	CAISGTSGGGEQYF
TRBV5-1	-	TRBJ2-5	-	TGCGCCAGCAGCTTGGAGGGAATAGAAGAGACCCAGTACTTC	CASSLEGIEETQYF
TRBV7-2	-	TRBJ1-5	-	TGTGCCAGCAGCTTCGCCGGGACCCGGGCGGATCAGCCCCAGCATTTT	CASSFAGTRADQPQHF
TRBV7-2	-	TRBJ1-5	-	TGTGCCAGCAGCCCCCCCCCAGGCGGAATTCAGCCCCAGCATTTT	CASSPPPGGIQPQHF
TRBV6-9	TRBD2	TRBJ2-1	-	TGTGCCAGCAGTTATTCGCTAGCGGGAGACAATGAGCAGTTCTTC	CASSYSLAGDNEQFF
TRBV30	-	TRBJ1-5	-	TGTGCCTGGAGTGTACTAGGGGGGGAGGGCAATCAGCCCCAGCATTTT	CAWSVLGGEGNQPQHF
TRBV15	-	TRBJ2-1	once	TGTGCCACCAGCAGAGACTCCCCAGTTTCGCAGTTCTTC	CATSRDSPVSQFF
TRBV24-1	-	TRBJ1-5	-	TGTGCCACCAGTGATGGAGGTGGGAGCAATCAGCCCCAGCATTTT	CATSDGGGSNQPQHF
TRBV20-1	TRBD1	TRBJ2-5	-	TGCAGTGCTCCCCGAAGGGACAGAGGGGAGACCCAGTACTTC	CSAPRRDRGETQYF
TRBV6-5	-	TRBJ1-2	-	TGTGCCAGCAGCTTAACAGGGCCTTCCTATGGCTACACCTTC	CASSLTGPSYGYTF
TRBV7-3	-	TRBJ1-1	-	TGTGCCAGCAGCCGAGAGCTGAACACTGAAGCTTTCTTT	CASSRELNTEAFF
TRBV12-3/TRBV12-4	-	TRBJ1-2	-	TGTGCCAGCAGCCCGGGGGGGGGCTATGGCTACACCTTC	CASSPGGGYGYTF
TRBV5-1	TRBD2	TRBJ2-1	-	TGCGCCAGCAGCTTGGGGACTAGCGGGAGAATGAATGAGCAGTTCTTC	CASSLGTSGRMNEQFF
TRBV3-1	-	TRBJ1-5	few	TGTGCCAGCAGCCCCTCAGGATATAGCAATCAGCCCCAGCATTTT	CASSPSGYSNQPQHF
TRBV5-1	TRBD2	TRBJ2-1	-	TGCGCCAGCAGCCCTGGGCGGACTAGCGGGCCCTACAATGAGCAGTTCTTC	CASSPGRTSGPYNEQFF
TRBV12-3/TRBV12-4	TRBD1	TRBJ2-1	once	TGTGCCAGCAGTTTAAGGGGACAGGCACGTGAAGGGCAGTTCTTC	CASSLRGQAREGQFF
TRBV12-5	-	TRBJ2-2	-	TGTGCTAGTGGTGTCGGGACTTTGAACACCGGGGAGCTGTTTTTT	CASGVGTLNTGELFF
TRBV2	-	TRBJ2-4	-	TGTGCCAGCAGTGAAGTAGCCTCGAGACAAAGCATTCAGTACTTC	CASSEVASRQSIQYF
TRBV12-3/TRBV12-4	-	TRBJ1-5	-	TGTGCCAGCAGTTTATTTACTAGGCCCCAGCATTTT	CASSLFTRPQHF
TRBV12-3/TRBV12-4	-	TRBJ1-1	-	TGTGCCAGCACACTTTCCCTGTACACTGAAGCTTTCTTT	CASTLSLYTEAFF
TRBV5-4	-	TRBJ1-1	-	TGTGCCAGCAGCTTGGTGGGGGGCACAAATGAAGCTTTCTTT	CASSLVGGTNEAFF
TRBV3-1	-	TRBJ1-5	-	TGTGCCAGCAGCCAGGGAGGTCCTAATCAGCCCCAGCATTTT	CASSQGGPNQPQHF
TRBV4-2	-	TRBJ2-7	-	TGTGCCAGCAGCCTTAAGGACAGCTCCTACGAGCAGTACTTC	CASSLKDSSYEQYF
TRBV20-1	-	TRBJ1-5	-	TGCAGTGCTAGTTCCGGGGGCCTTCAGCCCCAGCATTTT	CSASSGGLQPQHF
TRBV29-1	TRBD2	TRBJ2-4	-	TGCAGCGTTCAAGGACAGGGAAGCGGGGGGGGGCAGTACTTC	CSVQGQGSGGGQYF
TRBV3-1	-	TRBJ1-3	-	TGTGCCAGCAGCCGCAGGTCGGATGGAAACACCATATATTTT	CASSRRSDGNTIYF
TRBV29-1	-	TRBJ2-2	-	TGCAGCGTTCTGGGTGGAGGGGTCTGGACCGGGGAGCTGTTTTTT	CSVLGGGVWTGELFF
TRBV27	TRBD2	TRBJ2-5	-	TGTGCCAGCAGTTCTCTACCCCCGCGACTAGCGGGAGCTAGGGAGACCCAGTACTTC	CASSSLPPRLAGARETQYF
TRBV24-1	-	TRBJ2-1	-	TGTGCCACCAGTGGGTCATTCCAGGGTGGTGAGCAGTTCTTC	CATSGSFQGGEQFF
TRBV6-5	-	TRBJ2-5	-	TGTGCCAGCAGTAGGGTGGGGGGCCTAGAGACCCAGTACTTC	CASSRVGGLETQYF
TRBV9	-	TRBJ2-3	-	TGTGCCAGCAGCGCCCCCCGGGACCGCACAGATACGCAGTATTTT	CASSAPRDRTDTQYF
TRBV3-1	-	TRBJ1-1	-	TGTGCCAGCAGCTATCTACGGACAGAGAGGAACACTGAAGCTTTCTTT	CASSYLRTERNTEAFF